These 32 T cell receptor beta chains were sequenced from one sample in a study of T cell repertoires in cytomegalovirus infection. TCRdb re-derived calls from the reads in MiXCR, one entry per CDR3 protein. The sample includes 650,000 to 850,000 distinct CDR3 sequences, 25% to 35% of them seen just once. These receptors lack a known antigen. The sequencing used cultured CD8+ T cells from PBMCs, collected from culture after CMV antigen stimulation. Receptors originate from a human donor in good health (CMV status not recorded). Some clones in this sample may be carry-over from other donors' samples.

This clonotype has only a few counts. This chain uses TRBV4-1 with TRBJ2-1; D ambiguous. Trimming shortened V by 0 bases and J by 7 bases, and 7 bases separated the two germline ends. This CDR3 has 13 amino acids. From germline, CDR1 is MGHRA and CDR2 YSYEKL. The CDR3: CASSQDPWNEQFF. CDR3 nucleotide sequence: TGCGCCAGCAGCCAAGACCCCTGGAATGAGCAGTTCTTC.

The V and J genes are TRBV7-6 and TRBJ2-1; D is unclear. CDR3 size: 12 residues. The V gene lost 5 bases and the J gene lost 5 bases, with 7 bases spanning the gap. CDR1 and CDR2 (germline): SGHVS, FNYEAQ. CDR3 loop: CASSLLHNEQFF. The CDR3, as DNA: TGTGCCAGCAGCCTCCTACACAATGAGCAGTTCTTC.

This clonotype was detected many times. This rearrangement joins TRBV7-9 to TRBJ2-1; D is ambiguous. This CDR3 has 15 amino acids. The ends were cut back, 4 bases at V and 5 bases at J, with 15 bases in the middle. From germline, CDR1 is SEHNR and CDR2 FQNEAQ (reference sequence). The CDR3 bases are TGTGCCAGCAGCTCGGCCCTACCAGATAACAATGAGCAGTTCTTC. Protein sequence: CASSSALPDNNEQFF. The full variable domain, completed using reference TRBV7-9 and TRBJ2-1, is DTGVSQNPRHKITKRGQNVTFRCDPISEHNRLYWYRQTLGQGPEFLTYFQNEAQLEKSRLLSDRFSAERPKGSFSTLEIQRTEQGDSAMYLCASSSALPDNNEQFFGPGTRLTVL.

The rearrangement uses TRBV19 and TRBJ1-5; TRBD1 might be the D (5 bases). The CDR3 covers 16 residues. The V end was cut by 2 bases, the J end by 4 bases, with 15 bases between. CDR1 is LNHDA and CDR2 is SQIVND in the germline V gene (reference sequence). Written as DNA, the CDR3 is TGTGCCAGTAGTATATTATCAATGCAGGGTAATCAGCCCCAGCATTTT. Encoded protein: CASSILSMQGNQPQHF.

This clonotype turned up a few times. The chain links TRBV12-3 or TRBV12-4 to TRBJ1-6; D gene ambiguous. The CDR3 totals 14 residues. The germline V and J ends were trimmed by 6 bases and 4 bases, with 10 bases remaining between them. The CDR3 DNA reads TGTGCCAGCAGCTGGACCTTATATAATTCACCCCTCCACTTT. It is translated as CASSWTLYNSPLHF.

The rearrangement links TRBV7-9 to TRBJ2-7, with TRBD1 matching 9 bases. From germline, CDR1 is SEHNR and CDR2 FQNEAQ (reference sequence). The CDR3 is 17 amino acids. J was trimmed by 4 bases and V by 5 bases; bases with no gene match: 15. The CDR3 region has the DNA TGTGCCAGCAGCCATACCGCTTTATGGGACAGGGCGTACGAGCAGTACTTC. The encoded protein is CASSHTALWDRAYEQYF.

This chain joins TRBV7-2 and TRBJ1-1; TRBD1 might be the D (5 bases). This CDR3 is built from 14 residues. CDR1 is SGHTA, CDR2 FQGNSA, per germline. With 5 bases removed from V and 4 bases from J, the gap between germline ends came to 14 bases. The CDR3 DNA reads TGTGCCAGCAGCCTGACTCGGGGGGGCACTGAAGCTTTCTTT. Protein sequence: CASSLTRGGTEAFF. Drawing the rest from reference TRBV7-2 and TRBJ1-1, the complete variable domain is GAGVSQSPSNKVTEKGKDVELRCDPISGHTALYWYRQSLGQGLEFLIYFQGNSAPDKSGLPSDRFSAERTGGSVSTLTIQRTQQEDSAVYLCASSLTRGGTEAFFGQGTRLTVV.

This chain joins TRBV12-3 or TRBV12-4 and TRBJ1-1; the D gene is possibly TRBD1 (6 bases). The CDR3 consists of 15 residues. V gave up 3 bases and J gave up 4 bases, with 15 bases separating them. The CDR3 region is CASSFSGEGGTEAFF. CDR3 sequence (DNA): TGTGCCAGCAGTTTCTCCGGAGAAGGGGGCACTGAAGCTTTCTTT.

The rearrangement joins TRBV13 to TRBJ2-1, with a possible D match to TRBD2 (7 bases). CDR3 length: 16 residues. Trimming stripped 2 bases from V and 12 bases from J, with 23 bases between. Germline V gene sequence: CDR1 PRHDT, CDR2 FYEKMQ (reference sequence). Here the CDR3 reads CASSLRGGGPKGGQFF. CDR3 coding DNA: TGTGCCAGCAGCTTACGAGGCGGGGGCCCAAAGGGGGGGCAGTTCTTC.

The V and J genes are TRBV6-5 and TRBJ2-1; possibly TRBD1 or TRBD2 for D (5 bases each). The germline V and J ends were trimmed by 6 bases and 0 bases, with 18 bases remaining between them. Germline CDR1 reads MNHEY; CDR2 reads SVGAGI. This CDR3 has 17 amino acids. DNA for the CDR3: TGTGCCAGCAGGGGCCTCTGGGGGTTTGACTCCTACAATGAGCAGTTCTTC. Its protein product is CASRGLWGFDSYNEQFF.

This sequence joins TRBV6-5 and TRBJ2-2, with no clear D. Germline CDR1 is MNHEY and CDR2 is SVGAGI. V was shortened by 2 bases and J by 6 bases, with 16 bases between the two germline ends. The CDR3 spans 16 residues. The CDR3: CASSYGSSFLAGELFF. The DNA of the CDR3 is TGTGCCAGCAGTTACGGGTCCTCTTTTCTTGCCGGGGAGCTGTTTTTT.

Only a few counts were recorded for this clonotype. The chain links TRBV20-1 to TRBJ2-7; 10 bases are shared with TRBD1. The V and J ends lost 3 bases and 5 bases, in that order; junction bases with no gene match: 16. The CDR3 sequence is 17 residues long. The germline CDR1 and CDR2 sequences are DFQATT and SNEGSKA (reference sequence). The CDR3 loop reads CSASSLFRDRGIHEQYF. The CDR3 coding sequence is TGCAGTGCTAGTTCGCTTTTCCGGGACAGGGGCATCCACGAGCAGTACTTC.

This clonotype occurred a few times. J is TRBJ2-7 and V is TRBV5-1; 8 bases are shared with TRBD1. This CDR3 has 15 amino acids. Germline V gene sequence: CDR1 SGHRS, CDR2 YFSETQ. V lost 4 bases and J lost 4; bases outside the gene matches: 10. The CDR3 here is CASSHSGTGDYEQYF. The CDR3 nucleotides are TGCGCCAGCAGCCATTCCGGGACAGGAGATTACGAGCAGTACTTC.

As to this clonotype: Germline is not matched at one junction end, which may reflect a read error. The rearrangement links TRBV7-7 to TRBJ2-1; 14 bases are a match to TRBD2. This CDR3 contains 16 residues. Germline lookup yields CDR1 SSHAT and CDR2 FNYEAQ (reference sequence). The CDR3 reads CASSLATSGGDNEQFF. In nucleotides, the CDR3 is TGTGCTAGCAGCTTAGCGACTAGCGGGGGGGACAATGAGCAGTTCTTC.

V usage is TRBV6-5 and J usage is TRBJ2-7; possibly TRBD1 or TRBD2 for D (5 bases each). Germline V gene data show CDR1 as MNHEY and CDR2 as SVGAGI. The CDR3 totals 17 residues. The V end was cut by 2 bases, the J end by 2 bases, with 19 bases between. CDR3 in DNA: TGTGCCAGCAGTTACCAACTCCCCGGGACGCCACCCTACGAGCAGTACTTC. This sequence encodes CASSYQLPGTPPYEQYF.

The count of this clonotype is one. V is TRBV6-1 and J is TRBJ1-2; a possible D gene is TRBD1 (5 bases). Trimming took off 5 bases at V and 13 bases at J, with 14 bases between the two ends. The V gene's germline CDR1 is MNHNS and CDR2 SASEGT. The CDR3 has 11 residues. Written as DNA, the CDR3 is TGTGCCAGCAGTTATCAAGGGGAGATCACCTTC. Translation: CASSYQGEITF.

V and J are TRBV12-3 or TRBV12-4 and TRBJ2-5, with TRBD2 matching over 10 bases. V was clipped by 4 bases and J by 5 bases; unmatched bases: 10. The CDR3 length is 16 residues. CDR3 DNA sequence: TGTGCCAGCAGTTCCTCGGAGCGGGGGGGTTGGGAGACCCAGTACTTC. Translating gives CASSSSERGGWETQYF.

The J gene is TRBJ2-2, the V gene TRBV10-1; 7 bases align to TRBD2. The trim removed 7 bases at V and 5 bases at J, leaving 7 bases unmatched. The CDR3 covers 14 residues. CDR1 WNHNN and CDR2 SYGVQD come from the germline V gene (reference sequence). DNA for the CDR3: TGCGCCAGCAACCGAGAGCGGGGTACCGGGGAGCTGTTTTTT. The encoded protein is CASNRERGTGELFF.

Concerning this clonotype itself: A much larger clone is a single base away; this may be a read error. V is TRBV7-2 and J is TRBJ2-1; tentative D call: TRBD2 (6 bases). The CDR3 has 15 amino acids. The germline V gene encodes CDR1 SGHTA and CDR2 FQGNSA. The CDR3 coding sequence is TGTGCCAGCAGCCCACTAGCCAGGCCCTACAATGAGCACTTCTTC. This gives the protein CASSPLARPYNEHFF.

The sample holds a few counts of this clonotype. The genes are TRBV15 and TRBJ1-5; 8 bases are shared with TRBD1. V lost 1 base to trimming and J lost 0 bases; unmatched junction nucleotides: 11. The CDR3 has 19 amino acids. Germline CDR1 LNHNV, CDR2 YYDKDF (reference sequence). CDR3 in DNA: TGTGCCACCAGCAGAGGTGCGGGACAGGACCTTTATAGCAATCAGCCCCAGCATTTT. It translates to CATSRGAGQDLYSNQPQHF.

This clonotype was counted many times. The rearrangement joins TRBV7-2 to TRBJ2-1, with TRBD1 matching 8 bases. After removal of 3 bases from V and 3 bases from J, the junction contained 4 bases not matched to a gene. The CDR3 length is 15 residues. Germline CDR1 SGHTA, CDR2 FQGNSA. In nucleotides, the CDR3 is TGTGCCAGCAGCTTGCGGACAGGGAGCTACAATGAGCAGTTCTTC. This gives the protein CASSLRTGSYNEQFF.

In regard to this clonotype: Being one base from a much bigger clone, this may be a read error. The chain links TRBV9 to TRBJ2-2; D ambiguous. V was pared by 0 bases and J by 1 base, with 1 base between. Germline loops: CDR1 SGDLS, CDR2 YYNGEE. This CDR3 comprises 13 residues. The CDR3 spells CASSVENTGELFF. CDR3 bases: TGTGCCAGCAGCGTAGAGAACACCGGGGAGCTGTTTTTT. Together with reference TRBV9 and TRBJ2-2, the CDR3 gives the full variable domain: DSGVTQTPKHLITATGQRVTLRCSPRSGDLSVYWYQQSLDQGLQFLIQYYNGEERAKGNILERFSAQQFPDLHSELNLSSLELGDSALYFCASSVENTGELFFGEGSRLTVL.

This clonotype was seen many times. The rearrangement links TRBV7-2 to TRBJ2-1, with TRBD2 identical over 9 bases. Looked up from germline, CDR1 is SGHTA and CDR2 is FQGNSA. Unmatched junction bases numbered 0, after V lost 3 bases and J lost 3 bases. The CDR3 consists of 14 residues. CDR3 sequence (DNA): TGTGCCAGCAGCTTGCGGGGGGGCTACAATGAGCAGTTCTTC. Translating gives CASSLRGGYNEQFF.

This clonotype was counted between two and nine times. CDR3 loop: CASNPDRGFSNQPQHF. CDR3 in DNA: TGTGCCAGCAACCCTGACAGGGGCTTTAGCAATCAGCCCCAGCATTTT. The rearrangement uses TRBV28 and TRBJ1-5; TRBD1 matches 8 bases. The V gene's germline CDR1 is MDHEN and CDR2 SYDVKM. The CDR3 loop spans 16 amino acids. V trimming: 7 bases; J trimming: 0 bases; junction bases outside the gene matches: 8. The variable domain in full, completed from reference TRBV28 and TRBJ1-5, reads DVKVTQSSRYLVKRTGEKVFLECVQDMDHENMFWYRQDPGLGLRLIYFSYDVKMKEKGDIPEGYSVSREKKERFSLILESASTNQTSMYLCASNPDRGFSNQPQHFGDGTRLSIL.

CDR3 region: CASSESLLSTDTQYF. The CDR3 DNA follows: TGTGCCAGCAGTGAAAGTCTCCTTAGCACAGATACGCAGTATTTT. The chain recombines TRBV6-1 with TRBJ2-3, with no clear D. In germline, CDR1 is MNHNS, CDR2 SASEGT. V lost 2 bases, J lost 0 bases, and 9 bases lay in between. The CDR3 is 15 amino acids.

This rearrangement joins TRBV7-9 to TRBJ1-2, with 7 bases that match TRBD1. The length of the CDR3 is 14 residues. The junction had 10 bases not matched to a gene; V was cut back by 5 bases and J by 7 bases. From germline, CDR1 is SEHNR and CDR2 FQNEAQ (reference sequence). CDR3 loop: CASSAPGQPSGYTF. CDR3 nucleotide sequence: TGTGCCAGCAGCGCCCCGGGACAGCCTTCTGGCTACACCTTC.

There are a few counts of this clonotype. The rearrangement uses TRBV5-6 and TRBJ2-2, with D unresolved. The CDR3 contains 15 residues. Per germline, CDR1 SGHDT and CDR2 YYEEEE. V was cut by 0 bases and J by 2 bases, with 8 bases left in between. CDR3 DNA: TGTGCCAGCAGCTTGGAGAATACCAACACCGGGGAGCTGTTTTTT. Residues: CASSLENTNTGELFF.

This clonotype was seen only a few times. The V gene is TRBV7-8, the J gene TRBJ1-1; TRBD1 matches 7 bases. CDR1 SGHVS and CDR2 FQNEAQ come from the germline V gene. J gave up 5 bases and V 8 bases, and 8 bases lay outside the gene matches. The CDR3 sequence is 13 residues long. The DNA for the CDR3 is TGTGCCAGCGCCGAGGGGGCGAGGACTGAAGCTTTCTTT. It yields the protein CASAEGARTEAFF.

V is TRBV19 and J is TRBJ1-1; D gene uncertain. CDR3 length: 13 residues. The germline CDR1 and CDR2 sequences are LNHDA and SQIVND (reference sequence). Trimming left V 1 base short and J 3 bases short, with 6 bases between. CDR3 in amino acids: CASSIGRDTEAFF. The CDR3 DNA reads as TGTGCCAGTAGTATAGGGCGCGACACTGAAGCTTTCTTT.

As concerns this clonotype: This sequence may be a read error, since a much larger clone differs from it by one base. The chain joins TRBV7-3 to TRBJ1-1; D uncertain. This CDR3 contains 9 residues. The germline gives CDR1 SGHTA, CDR2 FQGTGA. The CDR3 DNA follows: TGTGCCAGCAGCCCCCGACCAGGCTTT. Protein: CASSPRPGF.

J is TRBJ1-6 and V is TRBV13, with a possible D match to TRBD1 (5 bases). Germline loops: CDR1 PRHDT, CDR2 FYEKMQ (reference sequence). This CDR3 region has 17 residues. The V and J ends lost 5 bases and 5 bases respectively, with 19 bases between them. The CDR3 coding sequence is TGTGCCAGCAGCCAGACGACCGGGACGGAAGATAATTCACCCCTCCACTTT. Amino acid sequence: CASSQTTGTEDNSPLHF.

This clonotype was found a few times. The chain links TRBV19 to TRBJ2-1; the D gene is possibly TRBD1 (6 bases). V gave up 3 bases and J gave up 4 bases, with 13 bases separating them. Germline assignment: CDR1 LNHDA and CDR2 SQIVND (reference sequence). This CDR3 region has 15 residues. This CDR3 reads CASSITGTPYNEQFF. In DNA, the CDR3 is TGTGCCAGTAGTATCACCGGGACACCTTACAATGAGCAGTTCTTC.